This T cell receptor beta chain was captured by sequencing in a study of control samples from healthy donors and cancer patients. The germline gives CDR1 SGDLS, CDR2 YYNGEE. This CDR3 comprises 15 residues. V was cut by 4 bases and J by 4 bases, with 15 bases left in between. The repertoire was sequenced with immunoSEQ multiplex PCR; TCRdb's copy has only in-frame clones and lacks some. Of approximately 110,000 clones in the sample, under 90% were seen once. This TCR derives from a woman between 45 and 60 years old in good health. The sample comprised blood. The gene calls are TRBV9 and TRBJ2-1; D may match TRBD1 or TRBD2 (5 bases each). CDR3 in DNA: TGTGCCAGCAGCCCTACTCTGAGGGGTTACAATGAGCAGTTCTTC. Translated: CASSPTLRGYNEQFF.